These 18 T cell receptor beta chains were all obtained from the same sample, sequenced in a study of regulatory T cells in long-lasting Graves disease (dated by TCRdb to the early 2020s). The library was built by means of multiplex PCR. Sequencing relied on an Illumina HiSeq 4000. To build TCR beta libraries, CDR3 regions were amplified by Arm-PCR using iRepertoire HTBI primers. TCRdb handled the public reads itself, with Q25 trimming in fastp and clone calling in MiXCR, and kept productive beta chains. Rows are unified per CDR3 protein, each entry keeping the most common DNA and genes. The sample includes some 440,000 distinct CDR3 sequences, with around 21% observed a single time. The ten top clones hold approximately 7.8% of the sample. What this sample's time point label stands for: persistent/refractory GD, antithyroid drugs over 5 years with positive TRAb. For both TCR sequencing and RNA sequencing, RNA was extracted from PBMCs using TRIzol.

This specimen was peripheral blood mononuclear cells (PBMCs), taken when the disease was refractory, from a patient treated with antithyroid drugs. Receptor source: a female donor with Graves disease.

The chain employs TRBV4-1 and TRBJ1-1; D remains unclear. The V end was cut by 0 bases, the J end by 10 bases, with 12 bases between. The CDR3 has 13 amino acids. Germline lookup yields CDR1 MGHRA and CDR2 YSYEKL. Here the CDR3 reads CASSQEGGVVAFF. The CDR3 coding sequence is TGCGCCAGCAGCCAAGAGGGCGGTGTAGTAGCTTTCTTT.

The chain combines TRBV6-4 with TRBJ2-2; TRBD2 agrees at 9 bases. This CDR3 spans 19 amino acids. The ends lost 5 bases at V and 0 bases at J; junction bases unmatched: 13. The V gene's germline CDR1 is MRHNA and CDR2 SNTAGT. The chain's CDR3 is CASSSRTSASFANTGELFF. CDR3 sequence (DNA): TGTGCCAGCAGTAGCAGGACTAGCGCGTCGTTCGCGAACACCGGGGAGCTGTTTTTT.

In this sample, this clonotype turned up a few times. The J gene is TRBJ2-3, the V gene TRBV4-3, with 10 positions matching TRBD1. The J segment lost 7 bases and the V segment lost 5 bases, leaving 9 bases of the junction unmatched. CDR1 is LGHNA and CDR2 is YSLEER in the germline V gene. This CDR3 region has 15 residues. The CDR3 loop reads CASSSGQGELNTQYF. The CDR3 DNA follows: TGCGCCAGCAGCTCCGGACAGGGGGAGTTGAATACGCAGTATTTT.

The chain couples TRBV6-4 to TRBJ2-7, with a weak D call TRBD1 (6 bases). V lost 5 bases, J lost 0 bases, and 20 bases lay in between. The CDR3 consists of 17 residues. Germline CDR1 reads MRHNA; CDR2 reads SNTAGT. This chain's CDR3 is CASSRKRGTIPSYEQYF. CDR3 nucleotide sequence: TGTGCCAGCAGTAGAAAAAGGGGGACAATTCCCTCCTACGAGCAGTACTTC.

The rearrangement links TRBV15 to TRBJ2-2; TRBD2 might be the D (5 bases). V lost 0 bases, J lost 6 bases, and 11 bases lay in between. Germline V CDR1 and CDR2: LNHNV, YYDKDF (reference sequence). This CDR3 contains 15 residues. CDR3 DNA: TGTGCCACCAGCAGAGATCCGGGGATGGCCGGGGAGCTGTTTTTT. Translating gives CATSRDPGMAGELFF. The complete variable domain, with remaining parts taken from reference TRBV15 and TRBJ2-2, reads DAMVIQNPRYQVTQFGKPVTLSCSQTLNHNVMYWYQQKSSQAPKLLFHYYDKDFNNEADTPDNFQSRRPNTSFCFLDIRSPGLGDTAMYLCATSRDPGMAGELFFGEGSRLTVL.

This chain connects TRBV20-1 to TRBJ2-4; 8 bases map to TRBD2. V was clipped by 3 bases and J by 6 bases; unmatched bases: 7. The CDR3 consists of 14 residues. Germline-derived CDR1 and CDR2 are DFQATT and SNEGSKA (reference sequence). The CDR3 loop reads CSARRVSGRNIQYF. The DNA of the CDR3 is TGCAGTGCTAGGAGGGTAAGCGGGAGAAACATTCAGTACTTC.

V gene TRBV7-9 combines with J gene TRBJ1-1; D is ambiguous. The CDR3 loop spans 15 amino acids. Trimming left V 2 bases short and J 4 bases short, with 14 bases between. Germline CDR1 SEHNR, CDR2 FQNEAQ (reference sequence). The CDR3 protein is CASSLYGEGSTEAFF. The DNA for the CDR3 is TGTGCCAGCAGCTTATATGGGGAGGGAAGCACTGAAGCTTTCTTT.

The genes are TRBV3-2 and TRBJ2-2; no check of the table's D call, TRBD1, against the DNA was made. TRBV3-2 is marked as a pseudogene. The CDR3 runs 15 residues. The CDR3 here is CASRNRDTYTGELFF. CDR3 nucleotides: TGTGCCAGCAGAAACCGGGACACCTACACCGGGGAGCTGTTTTTT.

This clonotype was recorded at least ten times. The chain couples TRBV28 to TRBJ2-2; no reliable D call. The V gene lost 7 bases and the J gene lost 0 bases, with 6 bases spanning the gap. The CDR3 extends over 13 amino acids. Germline V CDR1 and CDR2: MDHEN, SYDVKM. The CDR3 DNA reads TGTGCCAGCATAACCGCGAACACCGGGGAGCTGTTTTTT. Its protein is CASITANTGELFF.

With regard to this clonotype: At one end, the junction sequence differs from germline, possibly due to a read error. The J gene is TRBJ2-4, the V gene TRBV29-1; the match to TRBD2 covers 16 bases. This CDR3 spans 14 amino acids. Germline CDR1 SQVTM, CDR2 ANQGSEA. The CDR3 sequence is CSVTGLAGGPFLHF. The CDR3 DNA reads TGCAGCGTAACGGGACTAGCGGGAGGGCCGTTCCTACACTTC. Full variable domain (remainder filled in from reference TRBV29-1 and TRBJ2-4): SAVISQKPSRDICQRGTSLTIQCQVDSQVTMMFWYRQQPGQSLTLIATANQGSEATYESGFVIDKFPISRPNLTFSTLTVSNMSPEDSSIYLCSVTGLAGGPFLHFGAGTRLSVL.

The J gene is TRBJ2-2, the V gene TRBV19; a weak D match, TRBD1 (5 bases). The V and J ends lost 8 bases and 0 bases respectively, with 10 bases between them. Germline CDR1 is LNHDA and CDR2 is SQIVND (reference sequence). The CDR3 extends over 14 amino acids. The DNA for the CDR3 is TGTGCCAGTGGCTGGGGCCCGAACACCGGGGAGCTGTTTTTT. Encoded protein: CASGWGPNTGELFF.

This clonotype was picked up many times. This rearrangement joins TRBV7-2 to TRBJ2-7; perhaps TRBD1 as D (6 bases). Germline lookup yields CDR1 SGHTA and CDR2 FQGNSA. The CDR3 spans 14 residues. Trimming removed 5 bases from V and 2 bases from J, with 13 bases in between. The chain's CDR3 is CASSPDRYPYEQYF. The DNA of the CDR3 is TGTGCCAGCAGCCCCGACAGGTATCCCTACGAGCAGTACTTC. Variable domain in full (rest from reference TRBV7-2 and TRBJ2-7): GAGVSQSPSNKVTEKGKDVELRCDPISGHTALYWYRQSLGQGLEFLIYFQGNSAPDKSGLPSDRFSAERTGGSVSTLTIQRTQQEDSAVYLCASSPDRYPYEQYFGPGTRLTVT.

This rearrangement joins TRBV5-1 to TRBJ2-7; D gene uncertain. The V and J ends lost 0 bases and 2 bases respectively, with 12 bases between them. Germline assignment: CDR1 SGHRS and CDR2 YFSETQ. There are 15 residues in the CDR3. CDR3 in amino acids: CASSLAPPGTYEQYF. CDR3 nucleotides: TGCGCCAGCAGCTTGGCTCCTCCCGGAACCTACGAGCAGTACTTC.

The chain combines TRBV28 with TRBJ2-7; 7 bases agree with TRBD2. Unmatched junction bases numbered 11, after V lost 8 bases and J lost 1 base. CDR1 is MDHEN, CDR2 SYDVKM, per germline. The CDR3 has 15 residues. CDR3 in DNA: TGTGCCAGCTATGGGCGGGGGTCTCCTTCCTACGAGCAGTACTTC. It encodes CASYGRGSPSYEQYF.

To note about this clonotype: Only one base separates this from a far larger clonotype, so it likely reflects a read error. This chain links TRBV6-4 with TRBJ2-2; 7 nucleotides match TRBD2. With 11 bases clipped from V and 3 bases from J, the junction kept 6 bases outside the gene matches. CDR1 is MRHNA, CDR2 SNTAGT, per germline. The CDR3 is 13 residues long. The CDR3 nucleotides are TGTGCCTCCCGGGGGGAGGACACCGGGGAGCTGTTTTTT. Protein: CASRGEDTGELFF.

CDR3 sequence reads: CASTGGPLSSYNSPLHF. The CDR3 DNA sequence: TGTGCCAGCACCGGGGGACCGCTGAGCTCCTATAATTCACCCCTCCACTTT. The chain employs TRBV9 and TRBJ1-6; perhaps TRBD1 as D (5 bases). V was shortened by 6 bases and J by 0 bases, with 16 bases between the two germline ends. Germline V gene lookup returns CDR1 SGDLS and CDR2 YYNGEE. The CDR3 loop spans 17 amino acids.

The sample holds many counts of this clonotype. J is TRBJ2-5 and V is TRBV12-3 or TRBV12-4; 8 bases line up with TRBD2. The CDR3 covers 14 residues. Losses at the gene ends were 2 bases for V and 4 bases for J; bases not matched to a gene: 3. In nucleotides, the CDR3 is TGTGCCAGCAGTTTAAGGCTAGCGGGAGAGACCCAGTACTTC. The encoded protein is CASSLRLAGETQYF.

This clonotype has ten or more counts. The chain recombines TRBV24-1 with TRBJ2-2, with TRBD2 identical over 11 bases. The CDR3 is made up of 17 amino acids. CDR1 and CDR2 from the germline V gene are KGHDR and SFDVKD. The V gene end was trimmed by 7 bases and the J gene end by 7 bases; junction bases not matched to a gene: 13. CDR3 bases: TGTGCCACCAGGACTAATGTAGCGGGAGGGCCGGTCGGGGAGCTGTTTTTT. It encodes CATRTNVAGGPVGELFF.